Ten or more counts support the clone carrying this T cell receptor (beta chain). The data were taken from a study of T cells in Graves' hyperthyroidism and ophthalmopathy. RNA transcripts provided the source from which TCR beta CDR3 regions were amplified. The TCR CDR3 was amplified in a first-round RT-PCR using the HTBI primer set. TCRdb ran MiXCR on the multiplex PCR reads and lists one entry per CDR3 protein. This table holds fewer than 700,000 distinct CDR3 sequences, about 16% found once. Losses at the gene ends were 4 bases for V and 6 bases for J; bases not matched to a gene: 5. The CDR3 runs to 13 residues. In germline, CDR1 is SGHTA, CDR2 FQGNSA.

This clonotype was sampled from a woman aged 25 to 39 with Graves' hyperthyroidism. Material for sequencing was blood. The V and J genes are TRBV7-2 and TRBJ2-7, with 8 bases lining up with TRBD1. In DNA form, the CDR3 reads TGTGCCAGCAGCTCTTTGGACAGGGTCGAGCAGTACTTC. Translated, it gives CASSSLDRVEQYF.